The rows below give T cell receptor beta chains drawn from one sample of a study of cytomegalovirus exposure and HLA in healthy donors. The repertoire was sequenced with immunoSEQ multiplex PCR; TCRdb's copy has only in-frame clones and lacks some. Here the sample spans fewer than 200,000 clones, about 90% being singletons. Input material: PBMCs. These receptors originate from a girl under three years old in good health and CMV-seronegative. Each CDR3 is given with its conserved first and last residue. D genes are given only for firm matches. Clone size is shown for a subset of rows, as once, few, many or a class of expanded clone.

CDR3aa: CASSLVGTSGKSYEQYF
CDR3nt: TGCGCCAGCAGCCTTGTGGGGACTAGCGGGAAGTCTTACGAGCAGTACTTC
abundance: few
j_gene: TRBJ2-7
d_gene: TRBD2
v_gene: TRBV5-1

CDR3aa: CASSLGGSYNEQFF
CDR3nt: TGTGCCAGCAGCTTAGGAGGCAGCTACAATGAGCAGTTCTTC
abundance: -
j_gene: TRBJ2-1
d_gene: -
v_gene: TRBV7-9

CDR3aa: CASSLSHRGLEAFF
CDR3nt: TGTGCCAGCAGTTTATCCCACAGGGGTCTAGAAGCTTTCTTT
abundance: few
j_gene: TRBJ1-1
d_gene: TRBD1
v_gene: TRBV28

CDR3aa: CASSLEWIAGGPATQYF
CDR3nt: TGTGCCAGCAGCTTAGAGTGGATCGCGGGAGGCCCAGCGACCCAGTACTTC
abundance: -
j_gene: TRBJ2-5
d_gene: TRBD2
v_gene: TRBV7-2

CDR3aa: CASSWTGTSGEQFF
CDR3nt: TGTGCCAGCAGTTGGACCGGGACTAGCGGTGAGCAGTTCTTC
abundance: -
j_gene: TRBJ2-1
d_gene: TRBD2
v_gene: TRBV27

CDR3aa: CASSYSGSSYEQYF
CDR3nt: TGTGCCAGCAGTTACAGCGGGAGCTCCTACGAGCAGTACTTC
abundance: -
j_gene: TRBJ2-7
d_gene: TRBD2
v_gene: TRBV6-5

CDR3aa: CSAASRLAAYNEQFF
CDR3nt: TGCAGCGCCGCGTCTCGACTAGCGGCTTACAATGAGCAGTTCTTC
abundance: -
j_gene: TRBJ2-1
d_gene: TRBD2
v_gene: TRBV29-1

CDR3aa: CASSYGTGGNEKLFF
CDR3nt: TGTGCCAGCAGTTACGGGACAGGGGGGAATGAAAAACTGTTTTTT
abundance: -
j_gene: TRBJ1-4
d_gene: TRBD1
v_gene: TRBV6-5

CDR3aa: CAWDRVGAEAFF
CDR3nt: TGTGCCTGGGACAGGGTTGGGGCTGAAGCTTTCTTT
abundance: -
j_gene: TRBJ1-1
d_gene: TRBD1
v_gene: TRBV30

CDR3aa: CASSTPLGAGDQDEQFF
CDR3nt: TGTGCCAGCAGTACCCCATTAGGAGCGGGAGATCAAGATGAGCAGTTCTTC
abundance: -
j_gene: TRBJ2-1
d_gene: TRBD2
v_gene: TRBV27

CDR3aa: CASSTRDTPSRDGYTF
CDR3nt: TGTGCCAGCAGCACCCGGGACACACCTTCAAGAGATGGCTACACCTTC
abundance: -
j_gene: TRBJ1-2
d_gene: -
v_gene: TRBV13

CDR3aa: CASSLDRDTEAFF
CDR3nt: TGTGCCAGCAGCCTGGACAGAGACACTGAAGCTTTCTTT
abundance: -
j_gene: TRBJ1-1
d_gene: -
v_gene: TRBV7-9

CDR3aa: CASYGRGYTGELFF
CDR3nt: TGTGCCAGCTACGGTCGGGGGTACACCGGGGAGCTGTTTTTT
abundance: -
j_gene: TRBJ2-2
d_gene: -
v_gene: TRBV5-6

CDR3aa: CAWSRGTGSEKLFF
CDR3nt: TGTGCCTGGAGTCGGGGGACAGGGAGTGAAAAACTGTTTTTT
abundance: -
j_gene: TRBJ1-4
d_gene: TRBD1
v_gene: TRBV30

CDR3aa: CASSQVRTGNQPQHF
CDR3nt: TGCGCCAGCAGCCAAGTCCGGACAGGCAATCAGCCCCAGCATTTT
abundance: -
j_gene: TRBJ1-5
d_gene: -
v_gene: TRBV4-1

CDR3aa: CASSPGLARSYEQYF
CDR3nt: TGTGCCAGCTCGCCTGGACTAGCGAGGTCCTACGAGCAGTACTTC
abundance: -
j_gene: TRBJ2-7
d_gene: TRBD2
v_gene: TRBV18

CDR3aa: CASSPYKLTVQEKLFF
CDR3nt: TGTGCCAGCAGCCCCTACAAACTGACAGTGCAGGAAAAACTGTTTTTT
abundance: -
j_gene: TRBJ1-4
d_gene: -
v_gene: TRBV7-6

CDR3aa: CASSQTTSGRAPYNEQFF
CDR3nt: TGCGCCAGCAGCCAGACGACTAGCGGGAGGGCACCTTACAATGAGCAGTTCTTC
abundance: -
j_gene: TRBJ2-1
d_gene: TRBD2
v_gene: TRBV4-3

CDR3aa: CASRRSTKTGYGVGELFF
CDR3nt: TGCGCCAGCAGACGTTCCACCAAGACAGGGTATGGAGTCGGGGAGCTGTTTTTT
abundance: -
j_gene: TRBJ2-2
d_gene: TRBD1
v_gene: TRBV5-1

CDR3aa: CASRLRGVYTDTQYF
CDR3nt: TGTGCCAGTAGGTTGCGGGGGGTCTACACAGATACGCAGTATTTT
abundance: once
j_gene: TRBJ2-3
d_gene: TRBD2
v_gene: TRBV19

CDR3aa: CASSLGMNTEAFF
CDR3nt: TGTGCCAGCAGCTTAGGTATGAACACTGAAGCTTTCTTT
abundance: -
j_gene: TRBJ1-1
d_gene: -
v_gene: TRBV13

CDR3aa: CASSLREGTEAFF
CDR3nt: TGTGCCAGCAGCTTAAGGGAGGGCACTGAAGCTTTCTTT
abundance: -
j_gene: TRBJ1-1
d_gene: -
v_gene: TRBV7-9

CDR3aa: CASSSLAGGPQETQYF
CDR3nt: TGTGCCAGCTCATCCCTAGCGGGAGGTCCACAAGAGACCCAGTACTTC
abundance: -
j_gene: TRBJ2-5
d_gene: TRBD2
v_gene: TRBV18

CDR3aa: CASSLGRGRNYGYTF
CDR3nt: TGTGCCAGCAGCTTAGGCAGGGGACGGAACTATGGCTACACCTTC
abundance: -
j_gene: TRBJ1-2
d_gene: -
v_gene: TRBV13

CDR3aa: CASSSPVFSTDTQYF
CDR3nt: TGTGCCAGCAGCTCCCCGGTGTTTAGCACAGATACGCAGTATTTT
abundance: -
j_gene: TRBJ2-3
d_gene: -
v_gene: TRBV5-8

CDR3aa: CASRPGELFF
CDR3nt: TGTGCCAGTCGTCCCGGGGAGCTGTTTTTT
abundance: -
j_gene: TRBJ2-2
d_gene: -
v_gene: TRBV19

CDR3aa: CASSLADRGIGSGANVLTF
CDR3nt: TGTGCCAGCAGCTTAGCGGACAGGGGTATTGGATCCGGGGCCAACGTCCTGACTTTC
abundance: -
j_gene: TRBJ2-6
d_gene: TRBD1
v_gene: TRBV7-9

CDR3aa: CASRQGVQSSYNSPLHF
CDR3nt: TGCGCCAGCAGACAGGGGGTCCAAAGCTCCTATAATTCACCCCTCCACTTT
abundance: -
j_gene: TRBJ1-6
d_gene: TRBD1
v_gene: TRBV4-1

CDR3aa: CASSWGTGVGNTIYF
CDR3nt: TGTGCCAGCAGCTGGGGGACAGGGGTTGGAAACACCATATATTTT
abundance: -
j_gene: TRBJ1-3
d_gene: TRBD1
v_gene: TRBV5-6

CDR3aa: CASSLHRGLGDTQYF
CDR3nt: TGTGCCAGCAGCTTACACAGGGGGCTGGGAGATACGCAGTATTTT
abundance: -
j_gene: TRBJ2-3
d_gene: TRBD1
v_gene: TRBV11-2

CDR3aa: CATSRRRDSTNSNQPQHF
CDR3nt: TGTGCCACCAGCAGACGCCGGGACAGCACGAATAGCAATCAGCCCCAGCATTTT
abundance: -
j_gene: TRBJ1-5
d_gene: TRBD1
v_gene: TRBV15

CDR3aa: CSAGVRGVRYF
CDR3nt: TGCAGTGCTGGGGTCCGGGGTGTTAGGTACTTC
abundance: once
j_gene: TRBJ2-4
d_gene: -
v_gene: TRBV20-1

CDR3aa: CASSMAAGGYEQYF
CDR3nt: TGTGCCAGTAGTATGGCAGCGGGGGGCTACGAGCAGTACTTC
abundance: -
j_gene: TRBJ2-7
d_gene: TRBD2
v_gene: TRBV19

CDR3aa: CASRTGLNEQFF
CDR3nt: TGTGCCAGCAGGACAGGGTTGAATGAGCAGTTCTTC
abundance: -
j_gene: TRBJ2-1
d_gene: TRBD1
v_gene: TRBV27

CDR3aa: CTSSRASGGWHTQYF
CDR3nt: TGCACCAGCAGCCGGGCTAGCGGGGGTTGGCATACGCAGTATTTT
abundance: -
j_gene: TRBJ2-3
d_gene: -
v_gene: TRBV1

CDR3aa: CASRHLGTGGVGGYTF
CDR3nt: TGTGCCAGCAGACACCTAGGGACAGGGGGCGTAGGCGGCTACACCTTC
abundance: once
j_gene: TRBJ1-2
d_gene: TRBD1
v_gene: TRBV27